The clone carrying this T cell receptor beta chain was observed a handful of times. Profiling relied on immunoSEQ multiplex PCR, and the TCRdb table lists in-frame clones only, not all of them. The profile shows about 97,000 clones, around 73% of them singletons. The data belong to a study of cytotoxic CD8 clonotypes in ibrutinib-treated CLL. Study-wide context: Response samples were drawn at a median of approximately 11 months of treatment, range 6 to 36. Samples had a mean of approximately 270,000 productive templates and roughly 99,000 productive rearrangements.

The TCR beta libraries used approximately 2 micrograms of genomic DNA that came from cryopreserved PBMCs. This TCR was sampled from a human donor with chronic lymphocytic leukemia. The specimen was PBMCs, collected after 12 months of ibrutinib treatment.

For the CDR3, the DNA is TGTGCCAGCGGCACTTACGAGGAGCTGTTTTTT. This translates into CASGTYEELFF. The chain uses TRBV6-5 and TRBJ2-2; D remains unclear. The CDR3 is 11 amino acids. The V end was cut by 8 bases, the J end by 10 bases, with 11 bases between. Germline loops: CDR1 MNHEY, CDR2 SVGAGI.